This TCR beta chain was profiled in a study of post-analysis software for immune sequencing data. Overall study: There were relapsing-remitting, secondary progressive and progressive-relapsing multiple sclerosis among the disease courses included. Notes on the study in general: Samples from a shared batch, those prepared together, strongly co-clustered by F measure. There was significantly lower normalized Chao1 diversity in multiple sclerosis patients than in controls.

The authors incorporated unique molecular identifiers into the TCR beta cDNA libraries. The yield from approximately 1 to 10 million T cells was 500,000 or so cDNA molecules in total. MiXCR was run by TCRdb on the PCR reads, yielding one entry per CDR3 protein. The sample comprises about 800,000 distinct CDR3 sequences, approximately 30% of which are singletons, and 0.55% to 0.65% rests with the top ten. Points on this clonotype: Its target is unknown.

This TCR derives from a girl aged 10 to 17 with multiple sclerosis. The sequencing input was blood.

CDR3 sequence: CASSLAGPGETQYF. The CDR3, as DNA: TGTGCCAGCAGCTTGGCTGGTCCCGGGGAGACCCAGTACTTC. This chain links TRBV7-9 with TRBJ2-5; D not certain. The CDR3 is 14 amino acids. V shed 3 bases and J shed 5 bases, with 13 bases lying between them. Germline V gives CDR1 SEHNR, CDR2 FQNEAQ (reference sequence).